This entry lists 16 T cell receptor beta chains sequenced from one sample in a study of T cells in Graves' hyperthyroidism and ophthalmopathy. The source material, RNA transcripts, was used to amplify TCR beta CDR3 regions. The HTBI set primed first-round TCR CDR3 RT-PCR. Each CDR3 protein gets one entry after TCRdb re-called the multiplex PCR reads with MiXCR. In the table there are around 800,000 distinct CDR3 sequences, 38% of which are singletons. Sequencing used blood. The source of these receptors is a man aged 18 to 30 with Graves' hyperthyroidism.

The sample holds a few counts of this clonotype. V usage is TRBV5-1 and J usage is TRBJ1-1; no firm D call. The CDR3 sequence is 15 residues long. V was clipped by 3 bases and J by 0 bases, with 12 bases between them. From germline, CDR1 is SGHRS and CDR2 YFSETQ. The CDR3 protein is CASSSQNTLNTEAFF. The CDR3 DNA is TGCGCCAGCAGCTCGCAAAACACACTGAACACTGAAGCTTTCTTT.

The chain combines TRBV5-1 with TRBJ1-1, with D unresolved. This CDR3 spans 14 amino acids. Trimming stripped 4 bases from V and 3 bases from J, with 13 bases between. In germline, CDR1 is SGHRS, CDR2 YFSETQ. The CDR3 region is CASSLDLSYTEAFF. The CDR3 coding sequence is TGCGCCAGCAGCCTGGATCTTAGCTACACTGAAGCTTTCTTT.

This chain connects TRBV20-1 to TRBJ2-7; 7 bases are a match to TRBD1. Germline V lookup: CDR1 DFQATT, CDR2 SNEGSKA (reference sequence). The ends lost 7 bases at V and 2 bases at J; junction bases unmatched: 8. This CDR3 region has 13 residues. The CDR3 region has the DNA TGCAGTGTTCTCCGGGACAGAACCTACGAGCAGTACTTC. Protein: CSVLRDRTYEQYF.

This clonotype was counted only a few times. The chain has TRBV14 and TRBJ1-1, with D hard to call. V was shortened by 5 bases and J by 1 base, with 17 bases between the two germline ends. The CDR3 loop spans 16 amino acids. Per germline, CDR1 SGHDN and CDR2 FVKESK. CDR3 DNA sequence: TGTGCCAGCAGCTTGGTCCCGATGACTGAGAACACTGAAGCTTTCTTT. It specifies CASSLVPMTENTEAFF.

The sample holds many counts of this clonotype. This chain links TRBV2 with TRBJ1-4, with 10 bases fitting TRBD1. V lost 8 bases to trimming and J lost 7 bases; unmatched junction nucleotides: 10. CDR1 SNHLY and CDR2 FYNNEI come from the germline V gene. The CDR3 consists of 15 residues. Here the CDR3 DNA reads TGTGCCAGCTCCCTTTCCGGGACAGGGGCTGAAAAACTGTTTTTT. Its protein is CASSLSGTGAEKLFF.

This clonotype was seen ten or more times. The V call is TRBV2, the J call TRBJ2-7; TRBD1 matches 11 bases. The CDR3 runs to 14 residues. With 6 bases clipped from V and 5 bases from J, the junction kept 6 bases outside the gene matches. Per the germline V gene, CDR1 is SNHLY and CDR2 is FYNNEI. The CDR3 nucleotides read TGTGCCAGCAGCGACCCGGGACAGGGGGACGAGCAGTACTTC. Its protein is CASSDPGQGDEQYF.

This clonotype has at least ten counts. The V call is TRBV7-2, the J call TRBJ2-7, with D unresolved. This CDR3 is 13 amino acids long. The V gene's germline CDR1 is SGHTA and CDR2 FQGNSA. Trimming left V 2 bases short and J 2 bases short, with 7 bases between. The CDR3 DNA follows: TGTGCCAGCAGCTTAACGGCAACCTACGAGCAGTACTTC. Translation: CASSLTATYEQYF.

V and J are TRBV7-2 and TRBJ1-5, with 7 bases that match TRBD1. V shed 3 bases, J shed 2 bases, and the junction held 4 bases outside the gene matches. The CDR3 is 15 residues long. The V gene's germline CDR1 is SGHTA and CDR2 FQGNSA. CDR3 in DNA: TGTGCCAGCAGCTTCGGGACAGTCGGCAATCAGCCCCAGCATTTT. This encodes CASSFGTVGNQPQHF.

This clonotype was found a few times. The V gene is TRBV14, the J gene TRBJ1-1; 9 nucleotides line up with TRBD1. This CDR3 comprises 16 residues. V lost 1 base to trimming and J lost 3 bases; unmatched junction nucleotides: 6. Germline CDR1 reads SGHDN; CDR2 reads FVKESK. CDR3 sequence: CASSQGTGGADTEAFF. CDR3 nucleotide sequence: TGTGCCAGCAGCCAAGGTACAGGGGGCGCCGACACTGAAGCTTTCTTT.

The DNA for the CDR3 is TGCGCCAGCAGCGCGACCCCGGGGGGGGGCAGCACTGAAGCTTTCTTT. This encodes CASSATPGGGSTEAFF. This chain uses TRBV5-1 with TRBJ1-1; tentative D call: TRBD1 (6 bases). CDR1 and CDR2 (germline): SGHRS, YFSETQ. The CDR3 covers 16 residues. Trimming removed 4 bases at V and 4 bases at J, with 20 bases between.

The sample holds many counts of this clonotype. The rearrangement uses TRBV20-1 and TRBJ2-5, with 10 positions matching TRBD2. CDR1 and CDR2 (germline): DFQATT, SNEGSKA (reference sequence). V was pared by 5 bases and J by 3 bases, with 6 bases of the junction left unmatched. The CDR3 is 14 amino acids. Here the CDR3 DNA reads TGCAGTGCTGGCCCCGGACTAGCGGAAGAGACCCAGTACTTC. Its translation is CSAGPGLAEETQYF.

The chain couples TRBV10-3 to TRBJ1-5, with a possible D match to TRBD1 (6 bases). This CDR3 is built from 15 residues. CDR1 ENHRY and CDR2 SYGVKD come from the germline V gene. V was pared by 6 bases and J by 0 bases, with 12 bases between. The CDR3 DNA reads TGTGCCATCAGAGATTACAGGGTTAGCAATCAGCCCCAGCATTTT. Its protein is CAIRDYRVSNQPQHF.

The chain is built from TRBV12-3 or TRBV12-4 and TRBJ1-2, with D possibly matching TRBD1 (5 bases). CDR3 length: 14 residues. V was shortened by 6 bases and J by 0 bases, with 11 bases between the two germline ends. CDR3 in DNA: TGTGCCAGCAGCCTAGGGGTGGCTAACTATGGCTACACCTTC. Its translation is CASSLGVANYGYTF.

This clonotype was counted only a few times. The rearrangement links TRBV25-1 to TRBJ1-2, with a tentative D call TRBD1 (5 bases). Trimming pared 4 bases from V and 8 bases from J, leaving 20 bases between. CDR1 and CDR2 (germline): MGHDK, SYGVNS. The CDR3 covers 15 residues. Here the CDR3 reads CASSAPDPLRDGYTF. The DNA of the CDR3 is TGTGCCAGCAGTGCTCCCGACCCCCTCAGGGACGGCTACACCTTC.

The rearrangement joins TRBV5-1 to TRBJ1-1; perhaps TRBD1 as D (6 bases). The V end lost 5 bases, the J end lost 3 bases, and 26 bases lay between the germline ends. Germline CDR1 and CDR2: SGHRS and YFSETQ. This CDR3 comprises 18 residues. The CDR3 is CASSSLPVDSAFYTEAFF. DNA for the CDR3: TGCGCCAGCAGTTCCTTACCCGTGGACAGCGCCTTTTACACTGAAGCTTTCTTT.

This clonotype was detected ten times or more. The V and J genes are TRBV15 and TRBJ2-2; 8 nucleotides agree with TRBD1. J gave up 1 base and V 8 bases, and 3 bases lay outside the gene matches. The CDR3 loop spans 14 amino acids. From germline, CDR1 is LNHNV and CDR2 YYDKDF (reference sequence). CDR3 region: CATPGTGNTGELFF. In DNA form, the CDR3 reads TGTGCCACCCCCGGGACAGGGAACACCGGGGAGCTGTTTTTT.